One and the same sample provided the 25 T cell receptor beta chains below, sequenced in a study of cytomegalovirus exposure and HLA in healthy donors. Amplification used 60 Vbeta primers and 13 Jbeta primers. Sequenced by immunoSEQ multiplex PCR; TCRdb stores in-frame clones only, minus some. The table shows about 110,000 clones, with around three quarters occurring only once. Sequencing used PBMCs. The receptor set was obtained from a woman younger than 35 in good health and CMV-seropositive.

The V gene is TRBV9, the J gene TRBJ1-1, with 9 nucleotides matching TRBD1. CDR1 and CDR2 (germline): SGDLS, YYNGEE. This CDR3 has 14 residues. Losses at the gene ends were 4 bases for V and 4 bases for J; bases not matched to a gene: 5. The CDR3 region is CASSSTGGSTEAFF. The CDR3 nucleotides are TGTGCCAGCAGCTCGACAGGGGGTAGCACTGAAGCTTTCTTT.

This clone was recorded only once. The rearrangement uses TRBV7-2 and TRBJ1-1; D is uncertain. The germline V and J ends were trimmed by 3 bases and 1 base, with 9 bases remaining between them. The CDR3 is 14 residues long. From germline, CDR1 is SGHTA and CDR2 FQGNSA. CDR3 nucleotide sequence: TGTGCCAGCAGCTTCTCCCAGGCGAACACTGAAGCTTTCTTT. Protein: CASSFSQANTEAFF.

This sequence joins TRBV28 and TRBJ1-3; D may be TRBD1 (6 bases). The CDR3 has 15 residues. The V and J ends lost 6 bases and 0 bases respectively, with 12 bases between them. Germline V gene sequence: CDR1 MDHEN, CDR2 SYDVKM. The CDR3 loop is CASSPTGPSGNTIYF. For the CDR3, the DNA is TGTGCCAGCAGCCCTACAGGGCCCTCTGGAAACACCATATATTTT. Complete variable domain (other parts from reference TRBV28 and TRBJ1-3): DVKVTQSSRYLVKRTGEKVFLECVQDMDHENMFWYRQDPGLGLRLIYFSYDVKMKEKGDIPEGYSVSREKKERFSLILESASTNQTSMYLCASSPTGPSGNTIYFGEGSWLTVV.

This clone was seen a handful of times. The rearrangement uses TRBV10-1 and TRBJ1-1, with 7 positions matching TRBD1. Germline CDR1 WNHNN, CDR2 SYGVQD (reference sequence). Trimming cost V 5 bases and J 6 bases; bases outside gene matches: 9. The CDR3 is made up of 14 amino acids. This CDR3 is CASSPSLTGAEAFF. CDR3 in DNA: TGCGCCAGCAGTCCCTCGCTTACAGGGGCTGAAGCTTTCTTT.

The chain is built from TRBV14 and TRBJ2-5; tentative D call: TRBD2 (5 bases). With the DNA end fitting TRBJ2-7 better, the J assignment may be wrong. Germline CDR1 SGHDN, CDR2 FVKESK. The CDR3 totals 15 residues. The CDR3 reads CASSQDMASPYEQYF. In DNA, the CDR3 is TGTGCCAGCAGCCAAGATATGGCTAGCCCCTACGAGCAGTACTTC.

V usage is TRBV6-4 and J usage is TRBJ1-5; the D gene is possibly TRBD1 (5 bases). The V gene's germline CDR1 is MRHNA and CDR2 SNTAGT. The CDR3 runs to 14 residues. Trimming cost V 3 bases and J 3 bases, with 9 bases left between them. CDR3 in DNA: TGTGCCAGCAGTGAAGCAGGGAACAATCAGCCCCAGCATTTT. This codes for CASSEAGNNQPQHF.

This rearrangement joins TRBV6-6 to TRBJ1-3, with unresolved D. In germline, CDR1 is MNHNY, CDR2 SVGAGI (reference sequence). The CDR3 totals 16 residues. With 5 bases removed from V and 0 bases from J, the gap between germline ends came to 14 bases. Here the CDR3 reads CASSRPTAYSGNTIYF. The CDR3 nucleotides read TGTGCCAGCAGTCGTCCGACTGCCTACTCTGGAAACACCATATATTTT.

The rearrangement links TRBV25-1 to TRBJ1-1; D call uncertain. The CDR3 sequence is 13 residues long. Trimming took off 7 bases at V and 3 bases at J, with 12 bases between the two ends. CDR1 MGHDK and CDR2 SYGVNS come from the germline V gene. The CDR3 sequence: CASTAHRDTEAFF. The CDR3 bases are TGTGCCAGCACTGCTCACCGGGACACTGAAGCTTTCTTT.

V gene TRBV30 combines with J gene TRBJ1-1; TRBD1 matches at 10 bases. Germline lookup yields CDR1 GTSNPN and CDR2 SVGIG (reference sequence). With V trimmed by 3 bases and J by 5 bases, 6 bases remained unmatched. The CDR3 runs to 14 residues. This CDR3 reads CAWRRTGGRTEAFF. The CDR3 DNA reads as TGTGCCTGGAGGAGGACAGGGGGAAGGACTGAAGCTTTCTTT.

The chain links TRBV18 to TRBJ2-7; 8 nucleotides line up with TRBD1. This CDR3 is built from 16 residues. The J segment lost 0 bases and the V segment lost 3 bases, leaving 7 bases of the junction unmatched. Germline values: CDR1 KGHSH, CDR2 LQKENI. CDR3 nucleotides: TGTGCCAGCTCACCTACGACAGGGGTCCTCTCCTACGAGCAGTACTTC. Its translation: CASSPTTGVLSYEQYF.

The chain links TRBV5-1 to TRBJ2-1; 9 bases agree with TRBD1. V was clipped by 2 bases and J by 0 bases; unmatched bases: 9. Germline loops: CDR1 SGHRS, CDR2 YFSETQ. The CDR3 is 18 residues long. CDR3 bases: TGCGCCAGCAGCTTCCGGGACAGGGTAATGAGCTCCTACAATGAGCAGTTCTTC. It translates to CASSFRDRVMSSYNEQFF. The complete variable domain, with remaining parts taken from reference TRBV5-1 and TRBJ2-1, reads KAGVTQTPRYLIKTRGQQVTLSCSPISGHRSVSWYQQTPGQGLQFLFEYFSETQRNKGNFPGRFSGRQFSNSRSEMNVSTLELGDSALYLCASSFRDRVMSSYNEQFFGPGTRLTVL.

The chain couples TRBV29-1 to TRBJ1-1; D is undetermined. Germline values: CDR1 SQVTM, CDR2 ANQGSEA. CDR3 length equals 13 residues. Between the trimmed V and J ends, which lost 7 bases and 3 bases, there was a span of 15 bases. In DNA, the CDR3 is TGCAGCGGAAAATCCCGAGGGTACACTGAAGCTTTCTTT. Protein product: CSGKSRGYTEAFF.

This clone was counted between two and nine times. J is TRBJ2-7 and V is TRBV6-1; D not resolved. V was clipped by 3 bases and J by 4 bases, with 19 bases between them. From germline, CDR1 is MNHNS and CDR2 SASEGT. This CDR3 contains 16 residues. The CDR3 DNA is TGTGCCAGCAGTGACCACCTTAAATCCCAGACATACGAGCAGTACTTC. It codes for CASSDHLKSQTYEQYF.

In this sample, this clone turned up once. V and J are TRBV4-1 and TRBJ2-7; 7 positions match TRBD1. After removal of 2 bases from V and 3 bases from J, the junction contained 4 bases not matched to a gene. Germline V CDR1 and CDR2: MGHRA, YSYEKL. There are 14 residues in the CDR3. The CDR3 protein is CASSQTGDDYEQYF. In nucleotides, the CDR3 is TGCGCCAGCAGCCAAACAGGGGACGACTACGAGCAGTACTTC.

In its sample, this clone was seen a few times. This chain uses TRBV6-5 with TRBJ1-2, with D unresolved. Germline CDR1 reads MNHEY; CDR2 reads SVGAGI. V was clipped by 8 bases and J by 0 bases, with 13 bases between them. This CDR3 has 14 residues. CDR3 DNA sequence: TGTGCCAGCTGGAGTTTATACCCTAACTATGGCTACACCTTC. Translation gives CASWSLYPNYGYTF.

V gene TRBV11-2 combines with J gene TRBJ1-5; 10 positions match TRBD1. Germline trimming cut 5 bases from V and 6 bases from J; bases unmatched to any gene: 10. This CDR3 spans 16 amino acids. Germline V CDR1 and CDR2: SGHAT, FQNNGV. CDR3 DNA sequence: TGTGCCAGCAGCGCCACCGGGACAGGGGAGGGTCAGCCCCAGCATTTT. Translated: CASSATGTGEGQPQHF.

This clone has more than one count but fewer than ten. The chain links TRBV5-6 to TRBJ2-5, with 9 positions matching TRBD2. J gave up 2 bases and V 1 base, and 6 bases lay outside the gene matches. The CDR3 runs to 16 residues. Germline lookup yields CDR1 SGHDT and CDR2 YYEEEE. Here the CDR3 DNA reads TGTGCCAGCAGCTTGTTGCCGACTAGCGGACAAGAGACCCAGTACTTC. This translates into CASSLLPTSGQETQYF.

J is TRBJ2-7 and V is TRBV6-5; tentative D call: TRBD1 (5 bases). Germline CDR1 reads MNHEY; CDR2 reads SVGAGI. The CDR3 is 12 residues long. V was shortened by 5 bases and J by 8 bases, with 13 bases between the two germline ends. Here the CDR3 reads CASSDRATKQYF. CDR3 in DNA: TGTGCCAGCAGTGACAGAGCTACGAAGCAGTACTTC.

The sample holds one count of this clone. The V and J genes are TRBV5-1 and TRBJ2-1; TRBD2 agrees at 11 bases. Germline V CDR1 and CDR2: SGHRS, YFSETQ. V shed 0 bases and J 10 bases; nucleotides not matched to a gene: 3. This CDR3 has 14 residues. The CDR3 loop is CASSLVAGGQEQFF. As DNA, the CDR3 is TGCGCCAGCAGCTTGGTAGCGGGAGGGCAGGAGCAGTTCTTC.

This clone was counted between two and nine times. The rearrangement joins TRBV9 to TRBJ1-3, with 9 bases identical to TRBD1. Germline trimming cut 4 bases from V and 0 bases from J; bases unmatched to any gene: 5. The CDR3 sequence is 16 residues long. CDR1 and CDR2 (germline): SGDLS, YYNGEE. CDR3: CASSPDRGNSGNTIYF. CDR3 in DNA: TGTGCCAGCAGCCCCGACAGGGGGAACTCTGGAAACACCATATATTTT.

The chain combines TRBV9 with TRBJ2-1; 7 bases map to TRBD2. The CDR3 is 15 amino acids. The germline gives CDR1 SGDLS, CDR2 YYNGEE. V gave up 0 bases and J gave up 10 bases; unmatched junction bases: 10. The CDR3 protein is CASSVGAGGSDEQFF. Here the CDR3 DNA reads TGTGCCAGCAGCGTAGGGGCGGGCGGGAGCGACGAGCAGTTCTTC.

The J gene is TRBJ2-7, the V gene TRBV2, with a weak D call TRBD2 (5 bases). V lost 7 bases to trimming and J lost 0 bases, with 13 bases between them. Germline V gene lookup returns CDR1 SNHLY and CDR2 FYNNEI. The CDR3 consists of 14 residues. The CDR3 loop is CASTVSDLSYEQYF. The CDR3 DNA follows: TGTGCCAGCACCGTTAGCGACCTCTCCTACGAGCAGTACTTC. The variable domain in full, with the rest retrieved from reference TRBV2 and TRBJ2-7, is EPEVTQTPSHQVTQMGQEVILRCVPISNHLYFYWYRQILGQKVEFLVSFYNNEISEKSEIFDDQFSVERPDGSNFTLKIRSTKLEDSAMYFCASTVSDLSYEQYFGPGTRLTVT.

J is TRBJ1-5 and V is TRBV6-5, with a tentative D call TRBD1 (5 bases). The CDR3 is 14 residues long. The germline CDR1 and CDR2 sequences are MNHEY and SVGAGI. The V end was cut by 6 bases, the J end by 7 bases, with 16 bases between. The CDR3 reads CASRSGGLGQPQHF. CDR3 nucleotides: TGTGCCAGCAGGTCCGGGGGTCTCGGGCAGCCCCAGCATTTT.

The chain couples TRBV7-2 to TRBJ1-1; D unresolved. Germline V gene data show CDR1 as SGHTA and CDR2 as FQGNSA. The CDR3 covers 16 residues. Trimming took off 2 bases at V and 0 bases at J, with 13 bases between the two ends. For the CDR3, the DNA is TGTGCCAGCAGCTTACAACCTAGGAACATGAACACTGAAGCTTTCTTT. It specifies CASSLQPRNMNTEAFF.

The V and J genes are TRBV5-4 and TRBJ1-2; 9 bases fit TRBD1. J gave up 6 bases and V 1 base, and 7 bases lay outside the gene matches. CDR3 length: 15 residues. The germline V gene has CDR1 SGHNT and CDR2 YYREEE (reference sequence). The CDR3 bases are TGTGCCAGCAGCTTGCTTGTCACAGGGGGCAATGGCTACACCTTC. Translated, it gives CASSLLVTGGNGYTF.